This T cell receptor beta chain came from a study of OX40 agonist ivuxolimab in advanced cancers. Overall study context: Patients assigned to dose escalation were diagnosed with hepatocellular carcinoma, melanoma, renal cell or head and neck cancer.

Measured with immunoSEQ multiplex PCR; TCRdb has only the in-frame clones, and not every one. The data show roughly 110,000 clones, with 90% seen just once and around 0.5% held by the top ten. Germline CDR1 reads SGHRS; CDR2 reads YFSETQ. The CDR3 runs 15 residues. Trimming cost V 4 bases and J 4 bases, with 15 bases left between them. General study results and limits: Relative to CD4+ cells, CD8+ T cells on average had more expanded clones. At 0.1 to 3.0 mg/kg and by week 6, CD4+ and CD8+ T cells in the blood had expanded clonally.

Details on this clone: What it binds is not known.

Sequences were derived from CD4+ or CD8+ T cells sorted from blood, sampled in a trial of the OX40 agonist ivuxolimab. The source is an adult with an advanced solid tumor such as melanoma, head and neck, liver or kidney cancer. The V and J genes are TRBV5-1 and TRBJ1-5; D might be TRBD1 (6 bases). The CDR3: CASSAQGLGNQPQHF. CDR3 DNA: TGCGCCAGCAGCGCCCAGGGGCTCGGTAATCAGCCCCAGCATTTT.